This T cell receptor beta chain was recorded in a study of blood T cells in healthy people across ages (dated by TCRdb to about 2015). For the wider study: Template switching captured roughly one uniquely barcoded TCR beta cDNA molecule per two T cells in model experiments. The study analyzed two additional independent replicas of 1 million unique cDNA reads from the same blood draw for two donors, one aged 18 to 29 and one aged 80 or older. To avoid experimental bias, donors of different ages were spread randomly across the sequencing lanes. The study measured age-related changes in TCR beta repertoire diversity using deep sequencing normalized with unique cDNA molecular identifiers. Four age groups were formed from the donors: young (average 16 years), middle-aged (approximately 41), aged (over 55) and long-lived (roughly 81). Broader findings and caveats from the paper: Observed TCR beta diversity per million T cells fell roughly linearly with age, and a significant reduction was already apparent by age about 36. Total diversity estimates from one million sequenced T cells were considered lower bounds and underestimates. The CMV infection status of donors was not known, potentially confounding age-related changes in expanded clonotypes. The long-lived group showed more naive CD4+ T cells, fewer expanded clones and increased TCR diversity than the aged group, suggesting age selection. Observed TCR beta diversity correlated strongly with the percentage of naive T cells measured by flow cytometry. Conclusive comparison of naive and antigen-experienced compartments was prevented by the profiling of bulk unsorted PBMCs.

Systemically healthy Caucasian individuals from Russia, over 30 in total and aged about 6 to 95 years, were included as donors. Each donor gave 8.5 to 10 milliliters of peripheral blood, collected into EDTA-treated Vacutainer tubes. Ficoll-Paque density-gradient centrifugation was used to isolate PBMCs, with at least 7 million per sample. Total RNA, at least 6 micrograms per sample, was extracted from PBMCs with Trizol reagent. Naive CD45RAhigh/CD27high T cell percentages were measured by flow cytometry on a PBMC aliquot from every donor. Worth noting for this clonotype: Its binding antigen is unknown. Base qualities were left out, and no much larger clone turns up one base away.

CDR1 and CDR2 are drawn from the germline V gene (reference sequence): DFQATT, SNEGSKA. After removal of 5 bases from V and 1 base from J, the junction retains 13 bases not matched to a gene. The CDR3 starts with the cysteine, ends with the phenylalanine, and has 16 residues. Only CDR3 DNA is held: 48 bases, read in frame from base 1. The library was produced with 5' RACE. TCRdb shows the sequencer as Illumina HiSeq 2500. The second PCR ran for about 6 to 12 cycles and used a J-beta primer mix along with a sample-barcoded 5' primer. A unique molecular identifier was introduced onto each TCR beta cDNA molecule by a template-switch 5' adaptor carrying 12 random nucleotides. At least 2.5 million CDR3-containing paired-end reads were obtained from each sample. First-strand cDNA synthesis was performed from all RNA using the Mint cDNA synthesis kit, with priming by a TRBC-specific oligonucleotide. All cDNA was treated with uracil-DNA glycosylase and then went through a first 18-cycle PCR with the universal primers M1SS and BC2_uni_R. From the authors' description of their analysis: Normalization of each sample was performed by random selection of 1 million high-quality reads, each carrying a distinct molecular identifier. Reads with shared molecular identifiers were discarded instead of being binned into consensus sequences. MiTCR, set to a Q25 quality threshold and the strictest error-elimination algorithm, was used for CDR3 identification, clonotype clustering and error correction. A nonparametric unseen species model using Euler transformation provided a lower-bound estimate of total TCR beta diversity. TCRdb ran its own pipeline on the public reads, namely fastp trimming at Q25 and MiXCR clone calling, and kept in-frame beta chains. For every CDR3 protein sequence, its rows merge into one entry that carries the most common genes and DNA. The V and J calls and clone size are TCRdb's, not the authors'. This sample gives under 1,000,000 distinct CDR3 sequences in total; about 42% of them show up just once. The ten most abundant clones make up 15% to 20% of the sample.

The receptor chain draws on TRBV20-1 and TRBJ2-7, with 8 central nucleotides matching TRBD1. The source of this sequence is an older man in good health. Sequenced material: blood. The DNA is TGCAGTGCTCAAACCGGACAGGGATCGAGGTCCTACGAGCAGTACTTC. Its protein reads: CSAQTGQGSRSYEQYF.